Listed below are T cell receptor beta chains from one sample, sequenced in a study of shared clonotypes between healthy human individuals. The repertoire was sequenced with immunoSEQ multiplex PCR; TCRdb's copy has only in-frame clones and lacks some. The sample includes almost 700,000 clones, roughly nine tenths of them seen just once. Input material: naive CD8+ T cells sorted from blood. The receptors shown here come from a man aged 30 to 45 in good health. Both conserved end residues are part of each CDR3. A D gene is named only where the DNA matches it firmly. The size entry is marked missing in some rows and otherwise reads once, few, many or a size class.

TRBJ1-1 | TRBV5-4 | - | - | CASSADDRYGTEAFF | TGTGCCAGCAGCGCCGATGACAGGTACGGTACTGAAGCTTTCTTT
TRBJ1-2 | TRBV11-2 | - | - | CASSSRTDLEYGYTF | TGTGCCAGCAGCTCCCGGACGGACTTAGAATATGGCTACACCTTC
TRBJ1-1 | TRBV18 | TRBD1 | - | CASSPTTGDINTEAFF | TGTGCCAGCTCACCAACGACAGGGGACATCAACACTGAAGCTTTCTTT
TRBJ2-1 | TRBV6-5 | TRBD2 | - | CASSLGLADYNEQFF | TGTGCCAGCAGTTTGGGACTAGCGGACTACAATGAGCAGTTCTTC
TRBJ1-2 | TRBV5-8 | TRBD1 | once | CASSHGVIRDREWRGYTF | TGTGCCAGCAGCCACGGGGTGATTCGGGACAGGGAATGGAGGGGCTACACCTTC
TRBJ2-7 | TRBV7-9 | - | - | CASSLSQGNYEQYF | TGTGCCAGCAGCTTAAGCCAGGGGAACTACGAGCAGTACTTC
TRBJ2-5 | TRBV5-6 | - | - | CASSEGVETQYF | TGTGCCAGCAGCGAGGGGGTTGAGACCCAGTACTTC
TRBJ2-3 | TRBV5-1 | TRBD2 | - | CASSTGLAGEREDTQYF | TGCGCCAGCAGCACTGGACTAGCGGGAGAGAGGGAAGATACGCAGTATTTT
TRBJ2-1 | TRBV6-1 | TRBD2 | - | CASSLTSHPDNEQFF | TGTGCCAGCAGCCTGACTAGCCACCCAGATAATGAGCAGTTCTTC
TRBJ2-5 | TRBV28 | - | few | CASSSHGDETQYF | TGTGCCAGCAGTTCCCATGGAGACGAGACCCAGTACTTC
TRBJ2-1 | TRBV7-8 | TRBD2 | - | CASKVAGSSYNEQFF | TGTGCCAGTAAAGTAGCGGGAAGCTCCTACAATGAGCAGTTCTTC
TRBJ2-3 | TRBV2 | TRBD1 | - | CARQGVSTDTQYF | TGTGCCAGACAGGGGGTTAGCACAGATACGCAGTATTTT
TRBJ1-5 | TRBV19 | - | - | CASSGRGQPQHF | TGTGCCAGTAGTGGCAGGGGACAGCCCCAGCATTTT
TRBJ1-1 | TRBV28 | - | - | CASSRGTTEAFF | TGTGCCAGCAGCCGCGGGACCACTGAAGCTTTCTTT
TRBJ2-1 | TRBV7-2 | - | once | CASTPRSGGSSYNEQFF | TGTGCCAGCACTCCCCGTTCAGGAGGTAGCTCCTACAATGAGCAGTTCTTC
TRBJ1-1 | TRBV4-2 | - | - | CASSLWGSNTEAFF | TGTGCCAGCAGCTTGTGGGGCTCGAACACTGAAGCTTTCTTT
TRBJ2-6 | TRBV2 | - | - | CASSEDGAGANVLTF | TGTGCCAGCAGTGAGGATGGAGCTGGGGCCAACGTCCTGACTTTC
TRBJ2-1 | TRBV14 | TRBD2 | - | CASSPGTSDNNEQFF | TGTGCCAGCAGCCCGGGGACTAGCGACAACAATGAGCAGTTCTTC
TRBJ2-7 | TRBV19 | TRBD1 | - | CASSQISGQGPYEQYF | TGTGCCAGTAGCCAAATCTCTGGACAGGGCCCCTACGAGCAGTACTTC
TRBJ2-7 | TRBV4-1 | - | - | CASSQDLGPLVEQYF | TGCGCCAGCAGCCAAGATCTGGGCCCACTGGTCGAGCAGTACTTC
TRBJ2-5 | TRBV28 | TRBD1 | - | CASSLWTGDAQETQYF | TGTGCCAGCAGTTTATGGACAGGGGATGCACAAGAGACCCAGTACTTC
TRBJ2-7 | TRBV7-9 | - | - | CASSLATKGIEQYF | TGTGCCAGCAGCTTAGCTACTAAGGGAATCGAGCAGTACTTC
TRBJ1-1 | TRBV29-1 | TRBD1 | once | CSGEGTGGPNTEAFF | TGCAGCGGCGAGGGTACAGGGGGCCCGAACACTGAAGCTTTCTTT
TRBJ2-1 | TRBV5-8 | - | - | CASSLTEYNEQFF | TGTGCCAGCAGCTTGACAGAGTACAATGAGCAGTTCTTC
TRBJ2-2 | TRBV5-4 | - | - | CASSPAQYTGELFF | TGTGCCAGCAGCCCGGCACAGTACACCGGGGAGCTGTTTTTT
TRBJ2-7 | TRBV19 | - | - | CASSIFGTLGAHEQYF | TGTGCCAGTAGTATCTTTGGGACACTCGGAGCCCACGAGCAGTACTTC
TRBJ1-2 | TRBV5-1 | - | - | CASSLFRTETVWGYTF | TGCGCCAGCAGCTTATTTCGGACAGAGACCGTCTGGGGCTACACCTTC
TRBJ1-5 | TRBV28 | TRBD1 | - | CASSFLGTASGQPQHF | TGTGCCAGCAGTTTTCTTGGGACAGCATCGGGTCAGCCCCAGCATTTT
TRBJ2-7 | TRBV6-5 | TRBD2 | - | CASSGTSGRYEQYF | TGTGCCAGCAGCGGGACTAGCGGGAGGTACGAGCAGTACTTC
TRBJ2-5 | TRBV10-2 | TRBD2 | - | CASSDPSGSETQYF | TGCGCCAGCAGTGATCCTAGCGGGAGTGAGACCCAGTACTTC
TRBJ2-3 | TRBV6-5 | TRBD2 | - | CATSGDTQYF | TGTGCCACTAGCGGAGATACGCAGTATTTT
TRBJ1-1 | TRBV7-9 | - | - | CASSFPSGGEGSEAFF | TGTGCCAGCAGCTTCCCCTCCGGGGGCGAGGGGAGTGAAGCTTTCTTT
TRBJ2-3 | TRBV7-9 | - | - | CASSLIGGDTQYF | TGTGCCAGCAGCTTGATTGGCGGAGATACGCAGTATTTT
TRBJ2-7 | TRBV30 | TRBD2 | - | CAWSDRPSGGTYEQYF | TGTGCCTGGAGTGACCGGCCTAGCGGGGGAACCTACGAGCAGTACTTC
TRBJ1-1 | TRBV5-1 | - | - | CASSLPMGNDLMNTEAFF | TGCGCCAGCAGCTTACCGATGGGTAATGATCTTATGAACACTGAAGCTTTCTTT
TRBJ2-2 | TRBV5-1 | - | once | CASSRTADTGELFF | TGCGCCAGCAGCCGGACAGCGGACACCGGGGAGCTGTTTTTT
TRBJ2-1 | TRBV10-3 | TRBD2 | - | CAISAPSGGDNEQFF | TGTGCCATCAGTGCGCCTAGCGGGGGGGACAATGAGCAGTTCTTC
TRBJ2-5 | TRBV15 | TRBD1 | once | CATSRDGTGSRETQYF | TGTGCCACCAGCAGAGACGGGACAGGGAGCAGGGAGACCCAGTACTTC
TRBJ1-2 | TRBV29-1 | TRBD1 | - | CSVPGQVYGYTF | TGCAGCGTACCGGGACAGGTCTATGGCTACACCTTC
TRBJ1-5 | TRBV6-1 | - | - | CASSGRWGGNQPQHF | TGTGCCAGCTCCGGTCGGTGGGGGGGCAATCAGCCCCAGCATTTT
TRBJ2-2 | TRBV30 | TRBD2 | - | CAWAVWREGPGELFF | TGTGCCTGGGCCGTTTGGCGGGAGGGCCCCGGGGAGCTGTTTTTT
TRBJ2-1 | TRBV19 | - | - | CASSLTGNNEQFF | TGTGCCAGTAGTTTGACAGGTAACAATGAGCAGTTCTTC
TRBJ2-7 | TRBV28 | - | - | CASSLGRTVYEQYF | TGTGCCAGCAGTTTAGGCAGGACAGTCTACGAGCAGTACTTC
TRBJ2-7 | TRBV18 | TRBD1 | - | CASSPGTAAYEQYF | TGTGCCAGCTCACCAGGGACAGCAGCCTACGAGCAGTACTTC
TRBJ2-7 | TRBV28 | - | - | CASGEQYF | TGTGCCAGCGGCGAGCAGTACTTC
TRBJ2-2 | TRBV9 | TRBD1 | - | CASSVVGTVGGELFF | TGTGCCAGCAGCGTAGTCGGGACAGTGGGCGGGGAGCTGTTTTTT
TRBJ2-7 | TRBV7-9 | - | - | CASSSNREGEQYF | TGTGCCAGCAGCTCCAACAGGGAGGGCGAGCAGTACTTC
TRBJ2-6 | TRBV19 | - | - | CASSASLRSAGANVLTF | TGTGCCAGTAGCGCCTCCCTCAGGTCGGCTGGGGCCAACGTCCTGACTTTC
TRBJ2-1 | TRBV14 | TRBD2 | - | CASSQESSGRSYNEQFF | TGTGCCAGCAGCCAAGAATCTAGCGGGAGGAGCTACAATGAGCAGTTCTTC
TRBJ2-7 | TRBV23-1 | TRBD2 | once | CASSQSGLRTSGRMYEQYF | TGCGCCAGCAGTCAATCGGGGTTGAGGACTAGCGGGAGAATGTACGAGCAGTACTTC
TRBJ1-1 | TRBV7-9 | - | - | CASSPRGTEAFF | TGTGCCAGCAGCCCCAGGGGAACTGAAGCTTTCTTT
TRBJ2-5 | TRBV9 | - | - | CASSAGTQQETQYF | TGTGCCAGCAGCGCCGGGACTCAACAAGAGACCCAGTACTTC